One sample yielded the 32 T cell receptor beta chains listed below, sequenced in a study of T cell responses to AZD1222 COVID-19 vaccine. Profiling relied on immunoSEQ multiplex PCR, and the TCRdb table lists in-frame clones only, not all of them. The sample includes about 130,000 clones, 90% to 95% of them seen just once. Sequences were derived from peripheral blood, sampled on day 0 of AZD1222 vaccination. These receptors were taken from an adult in good health.

The chain is built from TRBV14 and TRBJ2-2; perhaps TRBD2 as D (6 bases). CDR3 length equals 16 residues. Germline-derived CDR1 and CDR2 are SGHDN and FVKESK. V gave up 1 base and J gave up 2 bases, with 11 bases separating them. CDR3 nucleotide sequence: TGTGCCAGCAGCCAAGCGTGGGGGGACAACACCGGGGAGCTGTTTTTT. Protein product: CASSQAWGDNTGELFF.

The chain links TRBV6-1 to TRBJ1-1, with D perhaps TRBD1 (5 bases). Germline loops: CDR1 MNHNS, CDR2 SASEGT. The CDR3 is made up of 15 amino acids. The ends were cut back, 5 bases at V and 0 bases at J, with 13 bases in the middle. This CDR3 is CASSSRTGLNTEAFF. CDR3 nucleotide sequence: TGTGCCAGCAGTTCCCGGACGGGGCTGAACACTGAAGCTTTCTTT.

The V gene is TRBV7-3, the J gene TRBJ2-3; no firm D call. Between the trimmed V and J ends, which lost 5 bases and 4 bases, there was a span of 10 bases. CDR3 length: 13 amino acids. Germline lookup yields CDR1 SGHTA and CDR2 FQGTGA. In DNA, the CDR3 is TGTGCCAGCAGCCTTAACCCCGCAGATACGCAGTATTTT. Encoded protein: CASSLNPADTQYF.

V usage is TRBV7-3 and J usage is TRBJ1-2; the match to TRBD1 covers 9 bases. This CDR3 is 13 amino acids long. V lost 5 bases to trimming and J lost 8 bases; unmatched junction nucleotides: 6. In germline, CDR1 is SGHTA, CDR2 FQGTGA. The CDR3 DNA follows: TGTGCCAGCAGCGCGGGACAGGGAGAAGGCTACACCTTC. Protein: CASSAGQGEGYTF.

The genes are TRBV29-1 and TRBJ1-2, with 11 bases aligning to TRBD1. Germline CDR1 is SQVTM and CDR2 is ANQGSEA. This CDR3 spans 15 amino acids. Unmatched junction bases numbered 11, after V lost 3 bases and J lost 8 bases. CDR3 residues: CSVDGQGAPQIGYTF. The DNA of the CDR3 is TGCAGCGTTGACGGACAGGGGGCGCCCCAGATCGGCTACACCTTC.

The rearrangement joins TRBV7-9 to TRBJ1-1; D is unresolved. This CDR3 comprises 13 residues. Germline CDR1 SEHNR, CDR2 FQNEAQ (reference sequence). V was cut by 7 bases and J by 3 bases, with 12 bases left in between. In DNA form, the CDR3 reads TGTGCCAGCATCCCGGGTGGGGACACTGAAGCTTTCTTT. This gives the protein CASIPGGDTEAFF.

This chain's CDR3 is CASSPVSGSGTGELFF. Written as DNA, the CDR3 is TGTGCCAGCAGCCCAGTTAGCGGGAGCGGCACCGGGGAGCTGTTTTTT. The J gene is TRBJ2-2, the V gene TRBV5-5, with TRBD2 matching over 9 bases. The CDR3 length is 16 residues. CDR1 SGHKS and CDR2 YYEKEE come from the germline V gene (reference sequence). V lost 4 bases and J lost 4; bases outside the gene matches: 8.

J is TRBJ2-2 and V is TRBV5-4; D is undetermined. Per germline, CDR1 SGHNT and CDR2 YYREEE (reference sequence). Between the trimmed V and J ends, which lost 4 bases and 8 bases, there was a span of 21 bases. The CDR3 loop spans 16 amino acids. The CDR3, as DNA: TGTGCCAGCAGCCCGAGGCGCCAGGTCACGAGGGGGGAGCTGTTTTTT. It yields the protein CASSPRRQVTRGELFF.

The chain uses TRBV6-5 and TRBJ2-1; D may be TRBD2 (5 bases). Germline CDR1 is MNHEY and CDR2 is SVGAGI. Trimming stripped 10 bases from V and 5 bases from J, with 15 bases between. This CDR3 is built from 13 residues. The CDR3 DNA reads as TGTGCCACCCTCGGACTGATAAACAATGAGCAGTTCTTC. Its protein is CATLGLINNEQFF.

The chain combines TRBV11-3 with TRBJ2-1; the match to TRBD2 covers 14 bases. This CDR3 spans 16 amino acids. CDR1 SGHNT and CDR2 YENEEA come from the germline V gene. V was pared by 1 base and J by 6 bases, with 2 bases of the junction left unmatched. CDR3 bases: TGTGCCAGCAGCTTAGGGGGGACTAGCGGGAGCAATGAGCAGTTCTTC. Its translation is CASSLGGTSGSNEQFF.

CDR3 sequence reads: CASNRARLISGANVLTF. As DNA, the CDR3 is TGTGCCAGCAACCGGGCCAGGCTTATCTCTGGGGCCAACGTCCTGACTTTC. The chain recombines TRBV2 with TRBJ2-6, with D unresolved. From germline, CDR1 is SNHLY and CDR2 FYNNEI. The CDR3 totals 17 residues. The V end lost 7 bases, the J end lost 0 bases, and 16 bases lay between the germline ends.

In DNA form, the CDR3 reads TGCGCCAGCAGCTTGCTTGGCGGGACGGGCAATGAGCAGTTCTTC. Its translation: CASSLLGGTGNEQFF. The V gene is TRBV5-1, the J gene TRBJ2-1; the D gene is possibly TRBD2 (6 bases). Trimming left V 1 base short and J 6 bases short, with 14 bases between. CDR1 is SGHRS and CDR2 is YFSETQ in the germline V gene. This CDR3 is built from 15 residues.

V gene TRBV7-2 combines with J gene TRBJ1-5, with a tentative D call TRBD1 (5 bases). Germline V lookup: CDR1 SGHTA, CDR2 FQGNSA. Deletions cut 1 base from V and 5 bases from J, with 6 bases between. The CDR3 runs 13 residues. DNA for the CDR3: TGTGCCAGCAGCTTAGGGGGGGATCAGCCCCAGCATTTT. Translated: CASSLGGDQPQHF.

CDR3 protein: CASSSTSGRVGEQYF. CDR3 nucleotides: TGTGCCAGCAGCTCCACTAGCGGGAGAGTTGGGGAGCAGTACTTC. The chain links TRBV7-6 to TRBJ2-7; TRBD2 matches 11 bases. Germline trimming cut 4 bases from V and 7 bases from J; bases unmatched to any gene: 9. From germline, CDR1 is SGHVS and CDR2 FNYEAQ. CDR3 size: 15 residues.

The chain carries TRBV5-1 and TRBJ1-5; TRBD1 is a possible D gene (6 bases). CDR1 is SGHRS, CDR2 YFSETQ, per germline. V shed 4 bases and J shed 5 bases, with 10 bases lying between them. The CDR3 sequence is 13 residues long. CDR3 DNA: TGCGCCAGCAGCCCAGGGGTTGATCAGCCCCAGCATTTT. This gives the protein CASSPGVDQPQHF.

The table lists this clone with a few counts. CDR3 in amino acids: CASSSGRKNIQYF. Here the CDR3 DNA reads TGTGCCAGTAGTTCGGGAAGAAAAAACATTCAGTACTTC. This chain connects TRBV19 to TRBJ2-4; weak D call: TRBD2 (5 bases). The V gene's germline CDR1 is LNHDA and CDR2 SQIVND (reference sequence). The V gene lost 5 bases and the J gene lost 4 bases, with 9 bases spanning the gap. The CDR3 sequence is 13 residues long.

This clone was picked up one time. The rearrangement links TRBV5-4 to TRBJ1-4; unclear D gene. The germline CDR1 and CDR2 sequences are SGHNT and YYREEE (reference sequence). CDR3 size: 14 residues. Trimming shortened V by 0 bases and J by 5 bases, and 8 bases separated the two germline ends. The CDR3 is CASSLDRFNEKLFF. CDR3 in DNA: TGTGCCAGCAGCTTGGACAGATTCAATGAAAAACTGTTTTTT.

V is TRBV2 and J is TRBJ2-1; D gene uncertain. Germline V gives CDR1 SNHLY, CDR2 FYNNEI. V lost 0 bases, J lost 15 bases, and 15 bases lay in between. The CDR3 has 13 amino acids. DNA of the CDR3: TGTGCCAGCAGTGAAGCGGGATCTCTCTCATGGTTCTTC. It encodes CASSEAGSLSWFF.

The rearrangement links TRBV4-2 to TRBJ2-2; D call uncertain. The ends were cut back, 0 bases at V and 5 bases at J, with 7 bases in the middle. The CDR3 is 14 residues long. CDR1 is LGHNA, CDR2 YNFKEQ, per germline. The CDR3 loop reads CASSQDMATGELFF. The CDR3 nucleotides are TGTGCCAGCAGCCAAGATATGGCGACCGGGGAGCTGTTTTTT.

This rearrangement joins TRBV27 to TRBJ1-1; 7 nucleotides line up with TRBD1. The V gene's germline CDR1 is MNHEY and CDR2 SMNVEV (reference sequence). This CDR3 contains 14 residues. V shed 1 base and J 5 bases; nucleotides not matched to a gene: 4. CDR3: CASSLLNRGTEAFF. The CDR3 DNA reads as TGTGCCAGCAGTTTATTAAACAGGGGAACTGAAGCTTTCTTT.

V usage is TRBV5-4 and J usage is TRBJ2-2; D unclear. The germline V gene encodes CDR1 SGHNT and CDR2 YYREEE (reference sequence). The CDR3 runs 16 residues. Trimming took off 4 bases at V and 1 base at J, with 14 bases between the two ends. CDR3 DNA: TGTGCCAGCAGCCCGAGCTTGGCTCTGAACACCGGGGAGCTGTTTTTT. Translation: CASSPSLALNTGELFF.

The gene calls are TRBV19 and TRBJ1-1, with 7 bases lining up with TRBD1. V lost 5 bases, J lost 9 bases, and 6 bases stayed unmatched. The germline CDR1 and CDR2 sequences are LNHDA and SQIVND (reference sequence). This CDR3 is built from 12 residues. CDR3 sequence (DNA): TGTGCCAGTAGTGAGGAGGGGGCGAAAGCTTTCTTT. Protein sequence: CASSEEGAKAFF.

This clone has a single count. V gene TRBV4-2 combines with J gene TRBJ1-1, with D possibly TRBD1 on 5 matching bases. V dropped 5 bases and J dropped 1 base, with 14 bases sitting between them. From germline, CDR1 is LGHNA and CDR2 YNFKEQ. The CDR3 sequence is 15 residues long. CDR3 region: CASSSMAGGNTEAFF. The DNA for the CDR3 is TGTGCCAGCAGCTCCATGGCGGGGGGGAACACTGAAGCTTTCTTT.

The chain couples TRBV11-2 to TRBJ2-7; D tentatively reads TRBD1 or TRBD2 (5 bases each). Trimming took off 10 bases at V and 4 bases at J, with 17 bases between the two ends. The CDR3 contains 13 residues. From germline, CDR1 is SGHAT and CDR2 FQNNGV. CDR3 region: CATTPTWGYEQYF. In nucleotides, the CDR3 is TGTGCCACCACCCCCACGTGGGGGTACGAGCAGTACTTC.

This chain connects TRBV24-1 to TRBJ2-1, with 9 bases aligning to TRBD1. The CDR3 is made up of 18 amino acids. The germline V gene has CDR1 KGHDR and CDR2 SFDVKD. After removal of 3 bases from V and 5 bases from J, the junction contained 13 bases not matched to a gene. CDR3 nucleotides: TGTGCCACCAGTGATCCACAGGGGGCGCAGGTATCGAACAATGAGCAGTTCTTC. It yields the protein CATSDPQGAQVSNNEQFF.

V is TRBV29-1 and J is TRBJ2-5; TRBD2 matches at 10 bases. This CDR3 has 14 residues. The V gene's germline CDR1 is SQVTM and CDR2 ANQGSEA. V lost 3 bases to trimming and J lost 5 bases; unmatched junction nucleotides: 6. Written as DNA, the CDR3 is TGCAGCGTTGAGGGAGGGACTAGCGACGAGACCCAGTACTTC. Its translation is CSVEGGTSDETQYF.

This clone was counted once. The chain recombines TRBV27 with TRBJ2-7; weak D call: TRBD1 (6 bases). Germline V gene sequence: CDR1 MNHEY, CDR2 SMNVEV (reference sequence). V lost 4 bases and J 3 bases, leaving 10 bases between the germline ends. This CDR3 comprises 13 residues. As DNA, the CDR3 is TGTGCCAGCAGTTACCGGACAGACTACGAGCAGTACTTC. It yields the protein CASSYRTDYEQYF.

The V call is TRBV6-5, the J call TRBJ2-7; D is tentatively TRBD1 or TRBD2 (6 bases each). Trimming cost V 0 bases and J 0 bases, with 9 bases left between them. In germline, CDR1 is MNHEY, CDR2 SVGAGI. The CDR3 has 15 amino acids. The DNA for the CDR3 is TGTGCCAGCAGTTACTCCGGGGGCCCCTCCTACGAGCAGTACTTC. Amino acid sequence: CASSYSGGPSYEQYF.

The rearrangement links TRBV7-2 to TRBJ2-5; maybe TRBD2 (5 bases). The V and J ends lost 6 bases and 5 bases respectively, with 19 bases between them. Germline loops: CDR1 SGHTA, CDR2 FQGNSA. The CDR3 spans 15 residues. The CDR3 nucleotides are TGTGCCAGCAGACTATTAGGGCAGGAGGCGGAGACCCAGTACTTC. Protein: CASRLLGQEAETQYF.

The chain couples TRBV5-3 to TRBJ2-1; no firm D call. TRBV5-3 belongs to the ORF category, with a function that is uncertain. The CDR3 totals 11 residues. With 3 bases removed from V and 9 bases from J, the gap between germline ends came to 7 bases. Here the CDR3 DNA reads TGTGCCAGAAGCTCGGATTGTGAGCAGTTCTTC. Its protein is CARSSDCEQFF.

The V gene is TRBV5-1, the J gene TRBJ2-3, with D perhaps TRBD2 (6 bases). The V gene's germline CDR1 is SGHRS and CDR2 YFSETQ. CDR3 size: 19 residues. The germline V and J ends were trimmed by 2 bases and 6 bases, with 28 bases remaining between them. The CDR3, as DNA: TGCGCCAGCAGCTTAAAGCCTTATGGAGGGGATTCATCCTGGGATACGCAGTATTTT. This sequence encodes CASSLKPYGGDSSWDTQYF. Combining the CDR3 with reference TRBV5-1 and TRBJ2-3 gives the whole variable domain KAGVTQTPRYLIKTRGQQVTLSCSPISGHRSVSWYQQTPGQGLQFLFEYFSETQRNKGNFPGRFSGRQFSNSRSEMNVSTLELGDSALYLCASSLKPYGGDSSWDTQYFGPGTRLTVL.

V usage is TRBV7-8 and J usage is TRBJ2-2; possibly TRBD2 for D (5 bases). The germline V and J ends were trimmed by 6 bases and 6 bases, with 11 bases remaining between them. CDR3 size: 13 residues. Germline-derived CDR1 and CDR2 are SGHVS and FQNEAQ. Here the CDR3 reads CASRGRGSGELFF. DNA for the CDR3: TGTGCCAGCAGGGGTCGGGGTTCCGGGGAGCTGTTTTTT.